What follows are 22 T cell receptor beta chains derived from one specimen sequenced in a study of control samples from healthy donors and cancer patients. Data came from immunoSEQ multiplex PCR; TCRdb stores just in-frame clones and leaves some out. Of about 140,000 clones listed, 85% to 95% are singletons. Sequencing was carried out using blood. The receptor source for this set is a man between 35 and 55 years old in good health.

This chain links TRBV7-2 with TRBJ1-2; D is unclear. Trimming pared 2 bases from V and 4 bases from J, leaving 11 bases between. The CDR3 runs 14 residues. Germline lookup yields CDR1 SGHTA and CDR2 FQGNSA. CDR3 residues: CASSLRDIGYGYTF. The CDR3 nucleotides read TGTGCCAGCAGCTTACGCGACATAGGCTATGGCTACACCTTC.

The chain is built from TRBV11-2 and TRBJ1-5; tentative D call: TRBD1 (5 bases). Germline CDR1 SGHAT, CDR2 FQNNGV. This CDR3 has 13 residues. V gave up 3 bases and J gave up 5 bases, with 8 bases separating them. CDR3 residues: CASSLWGDQPQHF. In DNA form, the CDR3 reads TGTGCCAGCAGCTTGTGGGGCGATCAGCCCCAGCATTTT.

The V gene is TRBV5-5, the J gene TRBJ1-6, with TRBD1 as a possible D gene (5 bases). V lost 4 bases to trimming and J lost 2 bases, with 16 bases between them. Per the germline V gene, CDR1 is SGHKS and CDR2 is YYEKEE (reference sequence). The CDR3 is 17 amino acids. DNA for the CDR3: TGTGCCAGCAGCCCATATACCAGGGCCACCTATAATTCACCCCTCCACTTT. Translating it yields CASSPYTRATYNSPLHF. The full variable domain, in which reference TRBV5-5 and TRBJ1-6 provide the parts outside the CDR3, is DAGVTQSPTHLIKTRGQQVTLRCSPISGHKSVSWYQQVLGQGPQFIFQYYEKEERGRGNFPDRFSARQFPNYSSELNVNALLLGDSALYLCASSPYTRATYNSPLHFGNGTRLTVT.

This sequence joins TRBV21-1 and TRBJ2-2; TRBD1 is the table's D call, not checked against the DNA. TRBV21-1 has pseudogene status. The CDR3 sequence is 14 residues long. The CDR3 bases are TGTGCCGGAAAGACATCTCCGAACACCGGGGAGCTGTTTTTT. Amino acid sequence: CAGKTSPNTGELFF.

The chain recombines TRBV2 with TRBJ1-3; no firm D call. V lost 3 bases to trimming and J lost 3 bases, with 15 bases between them. The CDR3 runs 16 residues. The V gene's germline CDR1 is SNHLY and CDR2 FYNNEI. CDR3 residues: CASSELGGRSGNTIYF. The DNA for the CDR3 is TGTGCCAGCAGTGAGCTAGGAGGGAGGAGTGGAAACACCATATATTTT.

This sequence joins TRBV7-3 and TRBJ1-5; the D is unclear. Germline loops: CDR1 SGHTA, CDR2 FQGTGA. V gave up 3 bases and J gave up 0 bases, with 18 bases separating them. The CDR3 runs 18 residues. DNA for the CDR3: TGTGCCAGCAGCTTTACCCGCCGGGGAAGCGATAGCAATCAGCCCCAGCATTTT. Amino acid sequence: CASSFTRRGSDSNQPQHF.

V usage is TRBV9 and J usage is TRBJ1-1; the D is unclear. Trimming cost V 0 bases and J 1 base, with 10 bases left between them. The CDR3 spans 15 residues. Germline assignment: CDR1 SGDLS and CDR2 YYNGEE. CDR3 amino acids: CASSVVSGTNTEAFF. The DNA of the CDR3 is TGTGCCAGCAGCGTAGTTTCCGGAACGAACACTGAAGCTTTCTTT. Complete variable domain (other parts from reference TRBV9 and TRBJ1-1): DSGVTQTPKHLITATGQRVTLRCSPRSGDLSVYWYQQSLDQGLQFLIQYYNGEERAKGNILERFSAQQFPDLHSELNLSSLELGDSALYFCASSVVSGTNTEAFFGQGTRLTVV.

V usage is TRBV3-1 (or the pseudogene TRBV3-2) and J usage is TRBJ1-2; tentative D call: TRBD1 (5 bases). V was cut by 3 bases and J by 2 bases, with 10 bases left in between. Per germline, CDR1 LGHDT and CDR2 YNNKEL (reference sequence). This CDR3 is 14 amino acids long. This CDR3 is CASSQPGANYGYTF. The CDR3, as DNA: TGTGCCAGCAGCCAGCCCGGGGCGAACTATGGCTACACCTTC.

This chain links TRBV15 with TRBJ1-1; tentatively, D is TRBD1 (5 bases). The germline gives CDR1 LNHNV, CDR2 YYDKDF (reference sequence). V gave up 1 base and J gave up 1 base, with 10 bases separating them. The CDR3 has 15 residues. Here the CDR3 reads CATSRVKGANTEAFF. CDR3 sequence (DNA): TGTGCCACCAGCAGAGTAAAAGGGGCGAACACTGAAGCTTTCTTT.

The chain is built from TRBV27 and TRBJ2-3, with 10 bases matching TRBD2. J gave up 2 bases and V 3 bases, and 2 bases lay outside the gene matches. From germline, CDR1 is MNHEY and CDR2 SMNVEV (reference sequence). CDR3 length equals 15 residues. CDR3 DNA sequence: TGTGCCAGCAGTTTCCTAGCGGGGGACACAGATACGCAGTATTTT. This gives the protein CASSFLAGDTDTQYF.

The chain has TRBV24-1 and TRBJ1-1; D not resolved. Trimming took 6 bases from V and 4 from J, leaving 5 bases between them. Germline V lookup: CDR1 KGHDR, CDR2 SFDVKD. CDR3 length: 11 amino acids. The DNA of the CDR3 is TGTGCCACCAGTAACCCCACTGAAGCTTTCTTT. This gives the protein CATSNPTEAFF.

The gene calls are TRBV18 and TRBJ1-2; D not certain. This CDR3 is built from 16 residues. The germline V and J ends were trimmed by 0 bases and 2 bases, with 13 bases remaining between them. Germline lookup yields CDR1 KGHSH and CDR2 LQKENI. CDR3 sequence (DNA): TGTGCCAGCTCACCACCCCCGGTTGGACCGAACTATGGCTACACCTTC. It encodes CASSPPPVGPNYGYTF.

This clone has more than one count but fewer than ten. The chain has TRBV18 and TRBJ1-6; possible D gene TRBD1, 6 bases. Trimming left V 3 bases short and J 9 bases short, with 12 bases between. Looked up from germline, CDR1 is KGHSH and CDR2 is LQKENI. The CDR3 is made up of 14 amino acids. The CDR3: CASSPGGLSSPLHF. In nucleotides, the CDR3 is TGTGCCAGCTCACCCGGGGGGCTAAGTTCACCCCTCCACTTT.

The chain recombines TRBV3-1 (or the pseudogene TRBV3-2) with TRBJ2-5, with D perhaps matching TRBD1 (6 bases). Looked up from germline, CDR1 is LGHDT and CDR2 is YNNKEL (reference sequence). The CDR3 runs to 15 residues. Deletions cut 7 bases from V and 3 bases from J, with 18 bases between. CDR3 amino acids: CASTLLGGTEETQYF. The CDR3 DNA is TGTGCCAGCACCTTACTTGGGGGCACTGAAGAGACCCAGTACTTC.

The gene calls are TRBV5-1 and TRBJ2-7; 7 nucleotides match TRBD1. V was pared by 7 bases and J by 3 bases, with 7 bases of the junction left unmatched. Germline V gene sequence: CDR1 SGHRS, CDR2 YFSETQ. This CDR3 comprises 13 residues. Here the CDR3 DNA reads TGCGCCAGCGTAATGACAGGGAGCTACGAGCAGTACTTC. Encoded protein: CASVMTGSYEQYF.

The rearrangement uses TRBV25-1 and TRBJ2-1; no definite D call. CDR1 and CDR2 from the germline V gene are MGHDK and SYGVNS. V gave up 4 bases and J gave up 3 bases, with 10 bases separating them. The CDR3 is 14 residues long. CDR3 sequence reads: CASSGVLVYNEQFF. Written as DNA, the CDR3 is TGTGCCAGCAGTGGGGTTTTGGTCTACAATGAGCAGTTCTTC.

This clone was recorded a few times. The V and J genes are TRBV6-8 and TRBJ2-1; D is ambiguous. The CDR3 runs to 13 residues. V shed 7 bases and J shed 6 bases, with 13 bases lying between them. Germline V CDR1 and CDR2: MNHGY, SAAAGT. The CDR3 protein is CASTRPSGNEQFF. Here the CDR3 DNA reads TGTGCCAGCACCCGGCCGTCCGGCAATGAGCAGTTCTTC.

A single count supports this clone. This rearrangement joins TRBV6-1 to TRBJ2-7, with D maybe TRBD2 (6 bases). CDR1 is MNHNS, CDR2 SASEGT, per germline. There are 16 residues in the CDR3. The V gene lost 2 bases and the J gene lost 4 bases, with 18 bases spanning the gap. The CDR3 nucleotides are TGTGCCAGCAGTGAACCCCTCGCGTTCCGGGAGTACGAGCAGTACTTC. Its protein is CASSEPLAFREYEQYF.

The rearrangement joins TRBV7-6 to TRBJ2-7; perhaps TRBD1 as D (5 bases). CDR3 length: 15 residues. Germline V CDR1 and CDR2: SGHVS, FNYEAQ. V was clipped by 5 bases and J by 3 bases, with 17 bases between them. This chain's CDR3 is CASSHRQGAFYEQYF. In nucleotides, the CDR3 is TGTGCCAGCAGCCACCGACAAGGGGCCTTCTACGAGCAGTACTTC.

This chain connects TRBV4-3 to TRBJ1-1, with 7 bases that match TRBD1. In germline, CDR1 is LGHNA, CDR2 YSLEER. V lost 3 bases, J lost 6 bases, and 7 bases stayed unmatched. The CDR3 length is 14 residues. The CDR3 sequence is CASSQTTGYAEAFF. For the CDR3, the DNA is TGCGCCAGCAGCCAGACGACAGGGTACGCTGAAGCTTTCTTT.

The rearrangement uses TRBV3-1 (or the pseudogene TRBV3-2) and TRBJ1-2; 9 bases line up with TRBD1. The CDR3 has 13 residues. Germline CDR1 reads LGHDT; CDR2 reads YNNKEL (reference sequence). J lost 4 bases, V lost 5 bases, and 2 bases had no gene match. The CDR3 bases are TGTGCCAGCAGCACGACAGGGGGCTATGGCTACACCTTC. Translating gives CASSTTGGYGYTF.

The chain joins TRBV14 to TRBJ1-2; 8 bases map to TRBD1. Per germline, CDR1 SGHDN and CDR2 FVKESK. The CDR3 loop spans 15 amino acids. Trimming cost V 0 bases and J 5 bases; bases outside gene matches: 5. The CDR3 DNA follows: TGTGCCAGCAGCCAAGAAGACAGGGGATTGTATGGCTACACCTTC. This gives the protein CASSQEDRGLYGYTF.